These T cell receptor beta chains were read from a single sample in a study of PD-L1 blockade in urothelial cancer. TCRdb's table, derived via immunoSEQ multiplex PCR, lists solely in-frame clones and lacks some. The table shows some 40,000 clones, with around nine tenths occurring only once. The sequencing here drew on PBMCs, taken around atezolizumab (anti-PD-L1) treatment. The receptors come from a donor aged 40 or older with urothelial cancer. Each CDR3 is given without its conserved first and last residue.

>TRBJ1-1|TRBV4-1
ASSQEAFSDRMNTEAF
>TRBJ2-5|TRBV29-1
SVEAGTSGRAGTQY
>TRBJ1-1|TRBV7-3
ASSPQGKLDTEAF
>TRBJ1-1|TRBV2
ASSESGDRSF
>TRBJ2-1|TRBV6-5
ASSPGTSGRREQF
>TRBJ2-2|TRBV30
AWSGGGGRGTGELF
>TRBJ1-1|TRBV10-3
AISLRGQGLQSASEAF
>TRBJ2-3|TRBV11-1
ASSLGLAGSTDTQY
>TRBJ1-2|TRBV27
ASSLGTGGGYT
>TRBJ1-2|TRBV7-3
ASSLQRGYYGYT
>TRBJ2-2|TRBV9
ASSARVPSTGELF
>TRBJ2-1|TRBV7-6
ASSLDSGPYNEQF
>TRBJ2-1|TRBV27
ASSFVGGNRGDEQF
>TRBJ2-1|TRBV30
AGTSGTGYNEQF
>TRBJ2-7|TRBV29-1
SVEKADRSSYEQY
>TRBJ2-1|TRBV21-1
ASDGGPSGEVCINEQF